Sequencing of this TCR beta chain was carried out in a study of human T cells and chemical hapten exposure. Findings of the study overall: More PT1 expanded TCRs went with higher patch test scores.

This clonotype appeared many times. Its antigen is not known. Time point noted: patch test 1, 2 weeks after DPC sensitization. Treatment of the sample: therapeutic diphenylcyclopropenone sensitization with weekly scalp DPC. Via MiXCR, TCRdb re-called the RACE reads, giving one row per CDR3 protein. The sample gives approximately 340,000 distinct CDR3 sequences, approximately 6.9% of which show up once; 8.4% is in the top ten. The source of this sequence is a woman aged 18-35 years with alopecia areata. Some clones in this sample may be carry-over from other donors' samples. The source was whole blood, collected in connection with sensitization to the hapten diphenylcyclopropenone (DPC).

The CDR3 reads CSVEGSTGNEQFF. DNA of the CDR3: TGCAGCGTTGAAGGCTCAACAGGGAATGAGCAGTTCTTC. This sequence joins TRBV29-1 and TRBJ2-1, with a possible D match to TRBD1 (6 bases). The germline V gene has CDR1 SQVTM and CDR2 ANQGSEA. Between the trimmed V and J ends, which lost 1 base and 7 bases, there was a span of 11 bases. The CDR3 is made up of 13 amino acids.